This T cell receptor beta chain was profiled in a study of T-cell reconstitution after alpha-beta-depleted transplantation in children. Unique molecular identifiers were built into the TCRbeta library. MiXCR, run by TCRdb on the PCR reads, gives a single entry per CDR3 protein. The sample shows hundreds of thousands of distinct CDR3 sequences, 16% of them seen only once. The germline V and J ends were trimmed by 2 bases and 2 bases, with 11 bases remaining between them. The CDR3 consists of 15 residues. The clonotype originates from a human donor who donated a stem cell graft to a child with acute myeloid leukemia. V and J are TRBV12-3 or TRBV12-4 and TRBJ2-3; D might be TRBD1 (6 bases). The sequencing here drew on PBMCs from the stem cell graft donor, taken from the stem cell graft. This CDR3 is CASSLRGQFTDTQYF. In DNA, the CDR3 is TGTGCCAGCAGTTTAAGGGGACAATTCACAGATACGCAGTATTTT.